The 7 T cell receptor beta chains listed next were all sequenced from one sample in a study of blood T cell repertoires in COVID-19. The data were produced by immunoSEQ multiplex PCR, yet TCRdb's version contains in-frame clones alone and is incomplete. The sample consists of 85,000 to 110,000 clones, 84% of them appearing once. Sequenced: peripheral blood. These receptor sequences come from a human donor in a cohort sampled during active COVID-19.

This clone was seen once. CDR3 DNA sequence: TGCAGTGCTAGTCCCCCCACTGGAGGGGGCACAGATACGCAGTATTTT. Translation: CSASPPTGGGTDTQYF. The chain has TRBV20-1 and TRBJ2-3, with D possibly matching TRBD2 (6 bases). The germline gives CDR1 DFQATT, CDR2 SNEGSKA (reference sequence). V lost 3 bases, J lost 1 base, and 17 bases lay in between. The CDR3 is made up of 16 amino acids.

This chain joins TRBV5-4 and TRBJ2-1; TRBD2 aligns across 7 bases. Germline lookup yields CDR1 SGHNT and CDR2 YYREEE (reference sequence). The V segment lost 4 bases and the J segment 4 bases; nucleotides outside the gene matches: 8. The CDR3 contains 15 residues. The CDR3 DNA is TGTGCCAGCAGCCGTTCTAGCGGAGGGTACAATGAGCAGTTCTTC. Protein sequence: CASSRSSGGYNEQFF. Drawing the rest from reference TRBV5-4 and TRBJ2-1, the complete variable domain is ETGVTQSPTHLIKTRGQQVTLRCSSQSGHNTVSWYQQALGQGPQFIFQYYREEENGRGNFPPRFSGLQFPNYSSELNVNALELDDSALYLCASSRSSGGYNEQFFGPGTRLTVL.

The chain carries TRBV6-5 and TRBJ1-1; D may be TRBD1 (5 bases). V was clipped by 7 bases and J by 3 bases, with 12 bases between them. CDR3 length: 13 residues. Germline CDR1 and CDR2: MNHEY and SVGAGI. CDR3 loop: CASTEGGDTEAFF. CDR3 DNA sequence: TGTGCCAGCACAGAGGGAGGGGACACTGAAGCTTTCTTT.

V usage is TRBV2 and J usage is TRBJ1-1; D is possibly TRBD1 (6 bases). The CDR3 loop spans 14 amino acids. The V gene lost 4 bases and the J gene lost 1 base, with 10 bases spanning the gap. The V gene's germline CDR1 is SNHLY and CDR2 FYNNEI. The chain's CDR3 is CASSVETGNTEAFF. CDR3 nucleotides: TGTGCCAGCAGTGTTGAGACAGGGAACACTGAAGCTTTCTTT.

V usage is TRBV7-9 and J usage is TRBJ1-4, with D possibly matching TRBD1 (5 bases). The CDR3 is made up of 16 amino acids. V lost 5 bases, J lost 0 bases, and 13 bases lay in between. Germline V gene lookup returns CDR1 SEHNR and CDR2 FQNEAQ (reference sequence). DNA of the CDR3: TGTGCCAGCAGCCCCGGGGGGAGGGCAACTAATGAAAAACTGTTTTTT. Encoded protein: CASSPGGRATNEKLFF.

The CDR3 loop reads CARKRRWGVAGELFF. Written as DNA, the CDR3 is TGTGCCAGAAAGCGGAGGTGGGGGGTGGCCGGGGAGCTGTTTTTT. The chain uses TRBV6-4 and TRBJ2-2; D possibly corresponds to TRBD2 (6 bases). Germline lookup yields CDR1 MRHNA and CDR2 SNTAGT. This CDR3 has 15 amino acids. Trimming removed 9 bases at V and 6 bases at J, with 20 bases between.

The V call is TRBV5-1, the J call TRBJ1-1; 12 nucleotides line up with TRBD1. The CDR3 extends over 15 amino acids. The germline V gene has CDR1 SGHRS and CDR2 YFSETQ. Unmatched junction bases numbered 4, after V lost 3 bases and J lost 4 bases. The CDR3 loop reads CASSSTGQGATEAFF. In DNA, the CDR3 is TGCGCCAGCAGCTCGACGGGACAGGGGGCCACTGAAGCTTTCTTT.